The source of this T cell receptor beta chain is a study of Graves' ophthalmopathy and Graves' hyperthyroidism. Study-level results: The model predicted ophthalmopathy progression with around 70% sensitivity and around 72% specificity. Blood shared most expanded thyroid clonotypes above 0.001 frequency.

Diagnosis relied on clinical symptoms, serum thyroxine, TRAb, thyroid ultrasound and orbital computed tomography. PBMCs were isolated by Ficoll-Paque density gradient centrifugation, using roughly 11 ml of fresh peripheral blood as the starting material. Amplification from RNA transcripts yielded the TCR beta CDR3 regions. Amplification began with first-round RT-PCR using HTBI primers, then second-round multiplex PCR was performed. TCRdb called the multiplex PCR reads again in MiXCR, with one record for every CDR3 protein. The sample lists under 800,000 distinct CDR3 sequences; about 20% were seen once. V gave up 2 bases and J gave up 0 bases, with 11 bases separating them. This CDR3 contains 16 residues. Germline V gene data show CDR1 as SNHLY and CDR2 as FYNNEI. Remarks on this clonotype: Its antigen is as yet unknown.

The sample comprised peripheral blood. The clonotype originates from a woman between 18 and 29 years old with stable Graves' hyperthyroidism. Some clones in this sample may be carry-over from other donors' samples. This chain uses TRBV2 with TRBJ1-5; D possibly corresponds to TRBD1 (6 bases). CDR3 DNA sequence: TGTGCCAGCAGTGAACCCAGGGGATATAGCAATCAGCCCCAGCATTTT. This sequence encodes CASSEPRGYSNQPQHF.